This T cell receptor (beta chain) was sequenced during a study of T-cell reconstitution after alpha-beta-depleted transplantation in children. Germline CDR1 is MDHEN and CDR2 is SYDVKM. V was pared by 2 bases and J by 7 bases, with 8 bases of the junction left unmatched. The CDR3 sequence is 15 residues long. To note about this clonotype: Its target is not known.

Researchers prepared the TCRbeta library using unique molecular identifiers, the study reports. Via MiXCR, TCRdb re-called the PCR reads, giving one row per CDR3 protein. Among approximately 500,000 distinct CDR3 sequences, roughly 27% were seen once, and the ten largest hold approximately 39%. Notes on the study in general: At the one-year point after transplant, T-cell counts and TCRbeta diversity were found to come mostly from T cells that had been newly produced.

This sequence joins TRBV28 and TRBJ2-7; TRBD2 agrees at 10 bases. The sequence was collected from a boy less than two years old with Wiskott-Aldrich syndrome, due to receive a stem cell transplant. The sample here was PBMCs, taken before TCRalphabeta/CD19-depleted stem cell transplant. CDR3 sequence (DNA): TGTGCCAGCAGTTTACCCCCTAGCGGGAGTGGGGAGCAGTACTTC. Translating gives CASSLPPSGSGEQYF.